These 15 T cell receptor beta chains were sequenced from one sample in a study of control samples from healthy donors and cancer patients. Here immunoSEQ multiplex PCR was the method, and the copy in TCRdb shows in-frame clones only, minus some. The repertoire includes about 140,000 clones, roughly 94% of them detected once, and approximately 14% sits in the top ten. The specimen sequenced was blood. These TCRs come from a middle-aged man in good health.

This chain connects TRBV5-1 to TRBJ1-4, with TRBD1 matching over 9 bases. Germline V CDR1 and CDR2: SGHRS, YFSETQ. With V trimmed by 2 bases and J by 5 bases, 4 bases remained unmatched. The CDR3 consists of 15 residues. CDR3 sequence reads: CASSLQGAWNEKLFF. CDR3 coding DNA: TGCGCCAGCAGCTTACAGGGGGCTTGGAATGAAAAACTGTTTTTT.

This sequence joins TRBV27 and TRBJ1-2; D remains ambiguous. CDR3 size: 13 residues. Germline V gene sequence: CDR1 MNHEY, CDR2 SMNVEV (reference sequence). V lost 4 bases and J 4 bases, leaving 10 bases between the germline ends. CDR3 sequence reads: CASSWAQSYGYTF. In nucleotides, the CDR3 is TGTGCCAGCAGTTGGGCACAGTCCTATGGCTACACCTTC.

J is TRBJ2-3 and V is TRBV9; the match to TRBD2 covers 11 bases. Germline assignment: CDR1 SGDLS and CDR2 YYNGEE. This CDR3 spans 16 amino acids. Trimming cost V 2 bases and J 6 bases; bases outside gene matches: 8. The DNA for the CDR3 is TGTGCCAGCAGCGTCTATAGCGGGGGGGCTATGGATACGCAGTATTTT. This sequence encodes CASSVYSGGAMDTQYF.

This chain uses TRBV6-6 with TRBJ2-2; TRBD2 might be the D (6 bases). Trimming removed 2 bases from V and 4 bases from J, with 14 bases in between. Germline V lookup: CDR1 MNHNY, CDR2 SVGAGI (reference sequence). The CDR3 extends over 16 amino acids. CDR3 DNA: TGTGCCAGCAGTTACGCAGATAGCGGACTCACCGGGGAGCTGTTTTTT. It yields the protein CASSYADSGLTGELFF.

V usage is TRBV6-5 and J usage is TRBJ1-3; possible D gene TRBD1, 5 bases. CDR1 and CDR2 (germline): MNHEY, SVGAGI. The length of the CDR3 is 14 residues. The ends were cut back, 0 bases at V and 6 bases at J, with 9 bases in the middle. The CDR3: CASSYSGEENTIYF. In nucleotides, the CDR3 is TGTGCCAGCAGTTACTCAGGGGAGGAAAACACCATATATTTT.

This rearrangement joins TRBV5-4 to TRBJ1-5, with unresolved D. In germline, CDR1 is SGHNT, CDR2 YYREEE (reference sequence). The CDR3 has 15 amino acids. V lost 4 bases, J lost 4 bases, and 15 bases lay in between. CDR3 sequence: CASSPGLPGNQPQHF. The CDR3 region has the DNA TGTGCCAGCAGCCCCGGGCTCCCCGGGAATCAGCCCCAGCATTTT.

J is TRBJ2-1 and V is TRBV5-4; TRBD2 aligns across 10 bases. J lost 0 bases, V lost 2 bases, and 8 bases had no gene match. Germline CDR1 reads SGHNT; CDR2 reads YYREEE (reference sequence). The CDR3 has 18 amino acids. This CDR3 reads CASSLTTSGLSSYNEQFF. The CDR3 nucleotides are TGTGCCAGCAGCTTAACGACTAGCGGGCTCAGCTCCTACAATGAGCAGTTCTTC.

The chain employs TRBV29-1 and TRBJ2-2; TRBD1 might be the D (5 bases). The germline V gene has CDR1 SQVTM and CDR2 ANQGSEA. The V gene lost 6 bases and the J gene lost 3 bases, with 8 bases spanning the gap. The CDR3 runs 12 residues. The CDR3 reads CSVQGDTGELFF. CDR3 nucleotide sequence: TGCAGCGTGCAGGGTGACACCGGGGAGCTGTTTTTT.

There are a few counts of this clone. The rearrangement uses TRBV4-3 and TRBJ2-2; D is undetermined. CDR3 length: 14 residues. Germline lookup yields CDR1 LGHNA and CDR2 YSLEER. Trimming took 1 base from V and 5 from J, leaving 8 bases between them. The DNA for the CDR3 is TGCGCCAGCAGCCAAGGCCCCGGAACCGGGGAGCTGTTTTTT. Its protein product is CASSQGPGTGELFF.

The chain employs TRBV29-1 and TRBJ2-3; D unresolved. Trimming took off 3 bases at V and 4 bases at J, with 11 bases between the two ends. The CDR3 is made up of 13 amino acids. Looked up from germline, CDR1 is SQVTM and CDR2 is ANQGSEA. The CDR3 reads CSVDEASADTQYF. The CDR3 coding sequence is TGCAGCGTTGATGAAGCGTCCGCAGATACGCAGTATTTT.

This clone was picked up a small number of times. The rearrangement joins TRBV6-5 to TRBJ1-2; 7 bases align to TRBD1. This CDR3 region has 12 residues. Germline CDR1 is MNHEY and CDR2 is SVGAGI. V trimming: 4 bases; J trimming: 14 bases; junction bases outside the gene matches: 10. In DNA form, the CDR3 reads TGTGCCAGCAGTTCTACCATGCAGGGGGTTACCTTC. This codes for CASSSTMQGVTF.

The chain is built from TRBV3-1 (or the pseudogene TRBV3-2) and TRBJ1-4, with no clear D. Germline CDR1 reads LGHDT; CDR2 reads YNNKEL (reference sequence). The CDR3 extends over 12 amino acids. V lost 2 bases and J lost 8, with 6 bases in between. The CDR3 sequence: CASSQTGEKLFF. CDR3 coding DNA: TGTGCCAGCAGCCAAACCGGAGAAAAACTGTTTTTT.

The rearrangement uses TRBV28 and TRBJ1-4, with D possibly TRBD1 on 5 matching bases. This CDR3 is 15 amino acids long. In germline, CDR1 is MDHEN, CDR2 SYDVKM. V was cut by 5 bases and J by 4 bases, with 14 bases left in between. The CDR3 nucleotides are TGTGCCAGCAGTGGGGGGAGTTCCTTTAATGAAAAACTGTTTTTT. It yields the protein CASSGGSSFNEKLFF.

This clone was observed once. The V and J genes are TRBV21-1 and TRBJ2-7; the table's D call, TRBD2, was not checked against the DNA. TRBV21-1 represents a pseudogene. CDR3 length: 15 residues. The CDR3 coding sequence is TGTGCCAGCAGCAAACGGAGCGGGGGAGTCTACGAGCAGTACTTC. As protein: CASSKRSGGVYEQYF.

The gene calls are TRBV6-5 and TRBJ2-3, with D maybe TRBD1 (5 bases). The V end lost 6 bases, the J end lost 0 bases, and 13 bases lay between the germline ends. This CDR3 is 15 amino acids long. Germline V gives CDR1 MNHEY, CDR2 SVGAGI. As DNA, the CDR3 is TGTGCCAGCAGCCCCAGGGTCCTTAGCACAGATACGCAGTATTTT. Translating it yields CASSPRVLSTDTQYF.